This entry describes one TCR beta chain. The researchers put roughly 200,000 CFSE-labeled responder cells into plates with roughly 200,000 irradiated, violet-dye-labeled stimulator cells. Cell sorting after the reaction yielded proliferating CFSE-low CD3+CD4+ and CD3+CD8+ responders. Measured with immunoSEQ multiplex PCR; TCRdb has only the in-frame clones, and not every one. The table includes around 19,000 clones, around 40% detected once. The source of the sample is a study of graft-versus-host responses after intestinal transplantation. About the study: Grafts that recipients had were multivisceral, liver-intestinal, or isolated intestinal transplants.

Regarding the study as a whole: The authors found GvH clones in recipient marrow, some appearing first in ileum or blood.

The sample was alloreactive CD4+ T cells from a mixed lymphocyte reaction culture, taken before transplantation. The subset denotes: CFSE-low proliferating T cells sorted from approximately six-day pre-transplant mixed lymphocyte reaction (GvH or HvG direction). This TCR was sampled from a human patient who was an organ donor for intestinal transplantation.

The CDR3 DNA reads as TGCGCCAGCAGCTTAGCGGTTCTCAGCACAGGAAACACCATATATTTT. It translates to CASSLAVLSTGNTIYF. This chain uses TRBV5-1 with TRBJ1-3; D gene uncertain. The CDR3 loop spans 16 amino acids. CDR1 and CDR2 from the germline V gene are SGHRS and YFSETQ. Deletions cut 2 bases from V and 4 bases from J, with 16 bases between.